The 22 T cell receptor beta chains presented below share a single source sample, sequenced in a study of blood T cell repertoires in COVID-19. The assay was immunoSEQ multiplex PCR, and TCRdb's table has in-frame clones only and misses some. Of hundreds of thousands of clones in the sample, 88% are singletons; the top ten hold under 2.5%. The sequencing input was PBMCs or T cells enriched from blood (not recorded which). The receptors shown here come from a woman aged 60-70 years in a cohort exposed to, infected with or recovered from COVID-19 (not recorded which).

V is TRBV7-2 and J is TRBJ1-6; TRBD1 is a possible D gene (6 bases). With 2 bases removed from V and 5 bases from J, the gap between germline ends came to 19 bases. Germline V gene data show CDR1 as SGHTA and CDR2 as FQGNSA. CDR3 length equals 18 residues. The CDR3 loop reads CASSLSLGQRHNNSPLHF. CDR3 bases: TGTGCCAGCAGCTTAAGTTTAGGACAGAGACACAATAATTCACCCCTCCACTTT.

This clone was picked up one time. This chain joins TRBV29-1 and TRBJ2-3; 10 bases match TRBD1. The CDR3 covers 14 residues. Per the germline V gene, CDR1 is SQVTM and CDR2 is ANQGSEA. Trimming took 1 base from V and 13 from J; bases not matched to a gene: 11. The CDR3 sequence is CSVEGGTGVPGEYF. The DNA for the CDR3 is TGCAGCGTTGAAGGAGGGACAGGGGTTCCGGGGGAGTATTTT.

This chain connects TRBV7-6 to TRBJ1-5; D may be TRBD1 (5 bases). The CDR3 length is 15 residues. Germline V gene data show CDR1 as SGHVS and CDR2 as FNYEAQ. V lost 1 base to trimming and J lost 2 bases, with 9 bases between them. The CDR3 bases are TGTGCCAGCAGCTTAGACGGAGGGGGCAATCAGCCCCAGCATTTT. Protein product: CASSLDGGGNQPQHF.

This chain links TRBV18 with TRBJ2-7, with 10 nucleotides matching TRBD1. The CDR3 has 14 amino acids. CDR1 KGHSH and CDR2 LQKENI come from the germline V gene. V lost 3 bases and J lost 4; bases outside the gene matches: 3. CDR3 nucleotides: TGTGCCAGCTCACCTGGGGACAGGGGTTACGAGCAGTACTTC. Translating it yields CASSPGDRGYEQYF.

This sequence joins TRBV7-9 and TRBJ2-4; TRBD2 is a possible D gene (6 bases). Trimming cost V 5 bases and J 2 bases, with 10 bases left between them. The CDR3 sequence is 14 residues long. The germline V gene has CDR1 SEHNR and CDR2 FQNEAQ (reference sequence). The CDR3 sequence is CASSHGGSKNIQYF. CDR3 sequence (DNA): TGTGCCAGCAGCCATGGGGGGTCCAAAAACATTCAGTACTTC.

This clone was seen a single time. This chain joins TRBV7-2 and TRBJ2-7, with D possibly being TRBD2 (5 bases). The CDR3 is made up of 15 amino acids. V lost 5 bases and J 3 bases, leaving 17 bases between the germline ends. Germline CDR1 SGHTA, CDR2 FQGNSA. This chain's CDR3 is CASSTRLPGYYEQYF. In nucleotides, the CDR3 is TGTGCCAGCAGCACGCGACTACCCGGTTACTACGAGCAGTACTTC.

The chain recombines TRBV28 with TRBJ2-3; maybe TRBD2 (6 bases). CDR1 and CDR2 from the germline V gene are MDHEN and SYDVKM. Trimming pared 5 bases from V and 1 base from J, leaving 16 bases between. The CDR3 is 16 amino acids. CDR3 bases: TGTGCCAGCAGTGACGCCTCGCGGGGCCGCACAGATACGCAGTATTTT. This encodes CASSDASRGRTDTQYF. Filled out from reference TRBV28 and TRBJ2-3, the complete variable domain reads DVKVTQSSRYLVKRTGEKVFLECVQDMDHENMFWYRQDPGLGLRLIYFSYDVKMKEKGDIPEGYSVSREKKERFSLILESASTNQTSMYLCASSDASRGRTDTQYFGPGTRLTVL.

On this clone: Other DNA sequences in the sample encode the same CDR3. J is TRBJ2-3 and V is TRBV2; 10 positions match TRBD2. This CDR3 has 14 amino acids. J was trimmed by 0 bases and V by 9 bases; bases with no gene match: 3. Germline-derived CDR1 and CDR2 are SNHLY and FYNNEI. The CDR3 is CASRLAGSTDTQYF. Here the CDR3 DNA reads TGTGCCAGTCGACTAGCGGGTAGCACAGATACGCAGTATTTT.

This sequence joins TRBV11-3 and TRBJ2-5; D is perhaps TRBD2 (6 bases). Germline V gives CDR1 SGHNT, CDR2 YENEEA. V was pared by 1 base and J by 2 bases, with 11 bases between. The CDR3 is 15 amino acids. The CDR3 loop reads CASSLGGARQETQYF. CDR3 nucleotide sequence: TGTGCCAGCAGCTTAGGCGGGGCCAGACAAGAGACCCAGTACTTC.

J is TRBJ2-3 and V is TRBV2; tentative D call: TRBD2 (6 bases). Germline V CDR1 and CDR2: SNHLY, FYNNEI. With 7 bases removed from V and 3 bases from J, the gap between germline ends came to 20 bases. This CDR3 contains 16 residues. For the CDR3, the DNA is TGTGCCAGCAAGGACAACGGGGCGGGACGAACAGATACGCAGTATTTT. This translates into CASKDNGAGRTDTQYF.

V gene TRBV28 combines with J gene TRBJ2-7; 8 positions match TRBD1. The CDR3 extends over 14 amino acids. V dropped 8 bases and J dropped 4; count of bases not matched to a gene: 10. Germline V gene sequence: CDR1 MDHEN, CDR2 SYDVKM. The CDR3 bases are TGTGCCAGCCTTAACCCCGACAGGGGATACGAGCAGTACTTC. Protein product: CASLNPDRGYEQYF. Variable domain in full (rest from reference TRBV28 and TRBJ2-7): DVKVTQSSRYLVKRTGEKVFLECVQDMDHENMFWYRQDPGLGLRLIYFSYDVKMKEKGDIPEGYSVSREKKERFSLILESASTNQTSMYLCASLNPDRGYEQYFGPGTRLTVT.

The CDR3 loop reads CASSSEIGQGIKQFF. The CDR3 DNA sequence: TGTGCCAGCAGCTCGGAGATTGGACAGGGAATTAAGCAGTTCTTC. The chain uses TRBV11-2 and TRBJ2-1; 8 nucleotides align to TRBD1. Germline CDR1 is SGHAT and CDR2 is FQNNGV. There are 15 residues in the CDR3. V lost 4 bases to trimming and J lost 11 bases; unmatched junction nucleotides: 13. Full variable domain (outside the CDR3, taken from reference TRBV11-2 and TRBJ2-1): EAGVAQSPRYKIIEKRQSVAFWCNPISGHATLYWYQQILGQGPKLLIQFQNNGVVDDSQLPKDRFSAERLKGVDSTLKIQPAKLEDSAVYLCASSSEIGQGIKQFFGPGTRLTVL.

The DNA for the CDR3 is TGTGCCAGCAGCTACGACAGGGGGGGGTTCGAGCAGTACTTC. This translates into CASSYDRGGFEQYF. The chain has TRBV7-2 and TRBJ2-7; 9 bases line up with TRBD1. Germline trimming cut 4 bases from V and 6 bases from J; bases unmatched to any gene: 7. The CDR3 contains 14 residues. CDR1 and CDR2 from the germline V gene are SGHTA and FQGNSA.

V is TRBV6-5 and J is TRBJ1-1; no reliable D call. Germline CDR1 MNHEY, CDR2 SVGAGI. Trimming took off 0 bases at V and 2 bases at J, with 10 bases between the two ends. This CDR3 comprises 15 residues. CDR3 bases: TGTGCCAGCAGTTACTCGAGGGCGGTTAACACTGAAGCTTTCTTT. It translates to CASSYSRAVNTEAFF.

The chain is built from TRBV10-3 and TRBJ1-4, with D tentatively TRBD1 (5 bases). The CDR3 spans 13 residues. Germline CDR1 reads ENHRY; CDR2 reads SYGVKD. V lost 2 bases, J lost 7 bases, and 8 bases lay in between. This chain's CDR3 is CAISEIGAEKLFF. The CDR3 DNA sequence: TGTGCCATCAGTGAGATAGGGGCTGAAAAACTGTTTTTT.

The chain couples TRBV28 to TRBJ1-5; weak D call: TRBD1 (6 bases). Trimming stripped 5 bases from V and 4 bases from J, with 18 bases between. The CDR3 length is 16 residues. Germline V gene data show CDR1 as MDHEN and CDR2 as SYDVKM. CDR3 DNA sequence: TGTGCCAGCAGTCCCCTGAAATCTACAGGGAATCAGCCCCAGCATTTT. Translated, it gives CASSPLKSTGNQPQHF.

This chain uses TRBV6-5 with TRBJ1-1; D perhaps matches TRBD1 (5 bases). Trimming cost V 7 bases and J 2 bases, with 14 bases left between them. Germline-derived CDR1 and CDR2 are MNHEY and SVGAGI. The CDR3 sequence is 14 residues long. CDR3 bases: TGTGCCAGCAAACTGACAGCTGGCAACACTGAAGCTTTCTTT. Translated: CASKLTAGNTEAFF.

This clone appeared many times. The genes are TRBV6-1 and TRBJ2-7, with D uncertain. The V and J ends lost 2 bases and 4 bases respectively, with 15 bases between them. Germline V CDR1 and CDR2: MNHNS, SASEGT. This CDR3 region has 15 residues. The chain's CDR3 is CASSEPMLQVYEQYF. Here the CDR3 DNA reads TGTGCCAGCAGTGAACCAATGCTCCAGGTATACGAGCAGTACTTC.

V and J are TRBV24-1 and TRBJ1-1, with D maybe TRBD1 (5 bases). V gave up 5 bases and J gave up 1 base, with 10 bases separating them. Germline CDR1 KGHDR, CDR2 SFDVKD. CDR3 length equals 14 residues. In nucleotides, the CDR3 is TGTGCCACCAGTGGAACAGGACCGAACACTGAAGCTTTCTTT. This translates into CATSGTGPNTEAFF.

The CDR3 DNA sequence: TGTGCCAGTACTCAGGGGCACTACGAGCAGTACTTC. Translating it yields CASTQGHYEQYF. The chain recombines TRBV7-9 with TRBJ2-7, with a weak D call TRBD1 (6 bases). The germline V gene encodes CDR1 SEHNR and CDR2 FQNEAQ (reference sequence). The length of the CDR3 is 12 residues. V lost 9 bases and J 3 bases, leaving 12 bases between the germline ends.

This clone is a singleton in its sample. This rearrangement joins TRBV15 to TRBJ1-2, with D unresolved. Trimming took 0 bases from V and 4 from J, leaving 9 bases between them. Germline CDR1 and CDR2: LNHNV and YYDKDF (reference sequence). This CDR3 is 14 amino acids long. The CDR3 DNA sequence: TGTGCCACCAGCAGAGACAGGCGGGCCTATGGCTACACCTTC. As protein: CATSRDRRAYGYTF. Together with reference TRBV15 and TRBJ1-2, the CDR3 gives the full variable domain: DAMVIQNPRYQVTQFGKPVTLSCSQTLNHNVMYWYQQKSSQAPKLLFHYYDKDFNNEADTPDNFQSRRPNTSFCFLDIRSPGLGDTAMYLCATSRDRRAYGYTFGSGTRLTVV.

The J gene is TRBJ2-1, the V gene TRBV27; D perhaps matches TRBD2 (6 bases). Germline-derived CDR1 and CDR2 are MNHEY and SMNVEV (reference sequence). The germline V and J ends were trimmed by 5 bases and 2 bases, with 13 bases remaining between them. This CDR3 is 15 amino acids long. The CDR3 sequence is CASSPGLLTYNEQFF. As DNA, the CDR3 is TGTGCCAGCAGTCCGGGACTCTTGACCTACAATGAGCAGTTCTTC.